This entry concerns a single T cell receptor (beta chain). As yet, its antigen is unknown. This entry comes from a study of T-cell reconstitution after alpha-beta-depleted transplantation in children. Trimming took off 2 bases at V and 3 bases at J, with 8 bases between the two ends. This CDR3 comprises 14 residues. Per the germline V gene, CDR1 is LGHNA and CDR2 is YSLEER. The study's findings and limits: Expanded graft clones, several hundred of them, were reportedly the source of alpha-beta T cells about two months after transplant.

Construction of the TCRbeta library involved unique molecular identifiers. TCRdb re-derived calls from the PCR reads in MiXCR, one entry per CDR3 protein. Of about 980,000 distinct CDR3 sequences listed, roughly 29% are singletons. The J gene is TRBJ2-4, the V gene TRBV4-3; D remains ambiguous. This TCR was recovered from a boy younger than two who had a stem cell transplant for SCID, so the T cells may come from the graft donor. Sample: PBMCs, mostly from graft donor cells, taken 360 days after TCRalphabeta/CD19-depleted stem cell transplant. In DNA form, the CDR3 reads TGCGCCAGCAGCCAAAGAGCCTTCAAAAACATTCAGTACTTC. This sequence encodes CASSQRAFKNIQYF.